The source of this TCR beta chain is a study of regulatory T cells in long-lasting Graves disease. Described time point: newly diagnosed GD, antithyroid drugs for less than 3 months. PBMC RNA was the source of the TCR library. Germline CDR1 reads SGHRS; CDR2 reads YFSETQ. Trimming at V came to 4 bases and at J to 2 bases, leaving 10 bases not matched to a gene. This CDR3 region has 16 residues. Researchers made TCR beta libraries by using iRepertoire HTBI primers and running Arm-PCR on CDR3 regions. TCRdb called the multiplex PCR reads again in MiXCR, with one record for every CDR3 protein. The sample records over 350,000 distinct CDR3 sequences, around 16% being singletons. These data were also filed under a second study, of T cells in Graves' hyperthyroidism and ophthalmopathy.

Source: peripheral blood mononuclear cells (PBMCs), taken at new diagnosis, from a patient treated with antithyroid drugs. This receptor was identified in a woman aged 40-49 years with Graves disease. J is TRBJ2-3 and V is TRBV5-1; 7 bases agree with TRBD1. CDR3 sequence reads: CASSQGQSTTTDTQYF. The CDR3 nucleotides are TGCGCCAGCAGCCAGGGACAGTCAACCACCACAGATACGCAGTATTTT.